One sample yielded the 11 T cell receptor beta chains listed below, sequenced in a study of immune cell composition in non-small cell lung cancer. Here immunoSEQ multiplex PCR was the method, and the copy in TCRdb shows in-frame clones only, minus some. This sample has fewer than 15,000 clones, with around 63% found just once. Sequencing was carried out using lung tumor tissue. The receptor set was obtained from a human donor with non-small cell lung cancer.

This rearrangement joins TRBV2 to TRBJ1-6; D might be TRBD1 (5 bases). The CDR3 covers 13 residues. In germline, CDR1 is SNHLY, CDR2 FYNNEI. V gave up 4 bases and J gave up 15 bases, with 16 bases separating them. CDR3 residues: CASSGKLGLVLHF. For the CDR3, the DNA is TGTGCCAGCAGTGGAAAGTTGGGACTCGTCCTCCACTTT.

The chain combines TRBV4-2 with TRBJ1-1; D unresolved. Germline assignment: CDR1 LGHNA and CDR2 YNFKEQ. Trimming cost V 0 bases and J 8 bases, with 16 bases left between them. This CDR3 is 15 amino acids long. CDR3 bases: TGTGCCAGCAGCCAAGAAATTAGCGGTGGCGGGGAAGCTTTCTTT. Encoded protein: CASSQEISGGGEAFF.

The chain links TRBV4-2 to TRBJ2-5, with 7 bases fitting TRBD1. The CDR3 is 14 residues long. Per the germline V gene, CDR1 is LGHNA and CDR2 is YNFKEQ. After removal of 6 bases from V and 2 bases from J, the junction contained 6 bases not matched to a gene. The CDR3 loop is CASSNRQGQETQYF. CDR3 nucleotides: TGTGCCAGCAGTAATAGACAGGGACAAGAGACCCAGTACTTC.

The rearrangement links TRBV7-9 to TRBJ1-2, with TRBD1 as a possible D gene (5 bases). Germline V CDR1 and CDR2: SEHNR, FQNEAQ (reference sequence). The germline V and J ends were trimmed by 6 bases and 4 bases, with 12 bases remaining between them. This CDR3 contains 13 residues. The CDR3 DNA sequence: TGTGCCAGCAGTTCCACAGGTGCCTATGGCTACACCTTC. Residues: CASSSTGAYGYTF.

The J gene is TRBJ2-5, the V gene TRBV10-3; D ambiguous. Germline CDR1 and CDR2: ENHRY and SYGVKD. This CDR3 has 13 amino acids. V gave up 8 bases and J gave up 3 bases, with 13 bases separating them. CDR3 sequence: CAIARLIEETQYF. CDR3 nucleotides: TGTGCCATCGCCAGACTGATTGAAGAGACCCAGTACTTC.

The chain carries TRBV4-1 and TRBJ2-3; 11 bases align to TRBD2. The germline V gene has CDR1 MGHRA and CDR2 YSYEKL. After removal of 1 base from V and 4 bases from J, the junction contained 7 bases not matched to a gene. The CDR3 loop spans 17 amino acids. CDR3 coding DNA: TGCGCCAGCAGCCAAGCCGTTAGCGGGGGGGCGGCAGATACGCAGTATTTT. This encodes CASSQAVSGGAADTQYF.

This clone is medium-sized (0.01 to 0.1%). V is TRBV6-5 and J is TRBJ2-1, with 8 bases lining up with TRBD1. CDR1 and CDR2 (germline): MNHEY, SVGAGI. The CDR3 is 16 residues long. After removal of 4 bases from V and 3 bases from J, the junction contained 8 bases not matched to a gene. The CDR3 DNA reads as TGTGCCAGCAGTTCCTGGACAGGGAGTTACTACAATGAGCAGTTCTTC. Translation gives CASSSWTGSYYNEQFF.

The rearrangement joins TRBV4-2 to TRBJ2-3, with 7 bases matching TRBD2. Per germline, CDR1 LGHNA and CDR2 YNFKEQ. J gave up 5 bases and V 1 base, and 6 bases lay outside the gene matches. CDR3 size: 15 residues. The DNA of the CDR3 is TGTGCCAGCAGCCAAGTGGGGGGGGAGGAAGATACGCAGTATTTT. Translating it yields CASSQVGGEEDTQYF.

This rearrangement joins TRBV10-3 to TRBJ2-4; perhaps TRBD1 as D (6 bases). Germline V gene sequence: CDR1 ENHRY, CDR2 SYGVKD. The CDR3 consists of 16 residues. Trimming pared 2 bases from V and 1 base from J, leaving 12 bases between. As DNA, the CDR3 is TGTGCCATCAGTGAGGCCTACAGGGAGGCCAAAAACATTCAGTACTTC. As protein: CAISEAYREAKNIQYF.

Here the CDR3 DNA reads TGTGCCAGCAGTTTAGGACAGATGGGGTGGGAGACCCAGTACTTC. Protein product: CASSLGQMGWETQYF. The V and J genes are TRBV27 and TRBJ2-5; D might be TRBD1 (6 bases). Trimming cost V 2 bases and J 5 bases, with 15 bases left between them. Looked up from germline, CDR1 is MNHEY and CDR2 is SMNVEV (reference sequence). The CDR3 runs to 15 residues.

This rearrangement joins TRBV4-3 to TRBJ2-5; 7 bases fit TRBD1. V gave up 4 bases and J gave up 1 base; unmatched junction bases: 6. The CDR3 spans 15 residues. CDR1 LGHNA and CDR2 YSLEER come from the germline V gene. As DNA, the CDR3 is TGCGCCAGCAGCCGCCACCGGGACAGCCAAGAGACCCAGTACTTC. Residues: CASSRHRDSQETQYF.